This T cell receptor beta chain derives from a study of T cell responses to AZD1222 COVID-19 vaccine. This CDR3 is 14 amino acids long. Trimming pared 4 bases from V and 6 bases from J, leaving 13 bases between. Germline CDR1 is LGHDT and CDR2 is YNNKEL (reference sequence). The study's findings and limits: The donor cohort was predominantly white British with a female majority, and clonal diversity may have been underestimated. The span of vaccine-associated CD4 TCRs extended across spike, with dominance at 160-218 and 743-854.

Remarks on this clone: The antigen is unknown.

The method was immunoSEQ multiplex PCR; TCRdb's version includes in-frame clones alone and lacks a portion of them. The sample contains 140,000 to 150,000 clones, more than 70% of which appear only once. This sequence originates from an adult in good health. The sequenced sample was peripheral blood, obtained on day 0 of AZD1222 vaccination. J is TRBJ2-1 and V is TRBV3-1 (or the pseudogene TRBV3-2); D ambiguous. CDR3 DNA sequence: TGTGCCAGCAGCCGAGTCACCCGTTTCAATGAGCAGTTCTTC. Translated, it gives CASSRVTRFNEQFF.